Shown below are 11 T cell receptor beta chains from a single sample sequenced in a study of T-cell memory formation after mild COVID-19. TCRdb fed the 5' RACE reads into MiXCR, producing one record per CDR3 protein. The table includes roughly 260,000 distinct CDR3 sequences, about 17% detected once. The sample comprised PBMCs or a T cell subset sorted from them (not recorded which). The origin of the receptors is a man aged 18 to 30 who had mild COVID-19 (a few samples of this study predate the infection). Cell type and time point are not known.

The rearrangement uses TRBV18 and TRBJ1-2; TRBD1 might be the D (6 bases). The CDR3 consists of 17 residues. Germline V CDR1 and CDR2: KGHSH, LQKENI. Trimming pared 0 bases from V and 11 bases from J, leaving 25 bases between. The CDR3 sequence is CASSPPSWPGGVGGYTF. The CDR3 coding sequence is TGTGCCAGCTCACCACCTAGTTGGCCGGGGGGCGTCGGGGGATACACCTTC.

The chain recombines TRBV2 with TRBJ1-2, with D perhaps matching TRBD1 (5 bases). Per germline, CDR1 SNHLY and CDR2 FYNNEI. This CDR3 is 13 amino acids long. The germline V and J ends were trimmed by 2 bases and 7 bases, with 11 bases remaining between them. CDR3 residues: CASSENHGGGYTF. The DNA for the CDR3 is TGTGCCAGCAGTGAAAACCACGGGGGTGGCTACACCTTC.

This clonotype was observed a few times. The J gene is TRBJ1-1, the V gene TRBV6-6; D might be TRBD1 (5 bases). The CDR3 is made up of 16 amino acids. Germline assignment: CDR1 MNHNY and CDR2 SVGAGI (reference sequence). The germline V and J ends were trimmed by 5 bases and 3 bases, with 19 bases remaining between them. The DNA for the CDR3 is TGTGCCAGCAGTCCCTCGGGGGACCGCAGTTACACTGAAGCTTTCTTT. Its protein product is CASSPSGDRSYTEAFF.

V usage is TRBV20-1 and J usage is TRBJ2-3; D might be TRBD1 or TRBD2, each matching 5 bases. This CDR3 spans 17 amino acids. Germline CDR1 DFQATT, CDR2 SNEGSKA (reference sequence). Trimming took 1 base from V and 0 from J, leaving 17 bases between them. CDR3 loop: CSARGAWRGASTDTQYF. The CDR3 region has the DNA TGCAGTGCTAGAGGTGCGTGGAGAGGGGCTAGCACAGATACGCAGTATTTT.

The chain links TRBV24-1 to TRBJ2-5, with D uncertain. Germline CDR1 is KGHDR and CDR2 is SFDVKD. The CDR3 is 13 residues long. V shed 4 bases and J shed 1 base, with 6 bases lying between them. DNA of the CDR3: TGTGCCACCAGTGACGGGCTCCAAGAGACCCAGTACTTC. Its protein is CATSDGLQETQYF.

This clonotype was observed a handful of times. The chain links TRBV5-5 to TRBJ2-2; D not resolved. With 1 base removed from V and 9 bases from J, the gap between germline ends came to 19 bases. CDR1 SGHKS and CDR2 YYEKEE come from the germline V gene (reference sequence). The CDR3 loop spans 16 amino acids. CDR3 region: CASSLWASEQGRELFF. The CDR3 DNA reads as TGTGCCAGCAGCTTGTGGGCGTCGGAACAAGGTCGGGAGCTGTTTTTT.

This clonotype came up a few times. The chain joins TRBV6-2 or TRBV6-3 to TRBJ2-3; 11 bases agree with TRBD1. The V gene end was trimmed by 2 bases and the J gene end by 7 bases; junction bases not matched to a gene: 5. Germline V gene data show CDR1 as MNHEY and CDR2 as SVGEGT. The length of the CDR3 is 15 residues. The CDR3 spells CASSYGTGGLNTQYF. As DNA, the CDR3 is TGTGCCAGCAGTTACGGGACAGGGGGACTAAATACGCAGTATTTT.

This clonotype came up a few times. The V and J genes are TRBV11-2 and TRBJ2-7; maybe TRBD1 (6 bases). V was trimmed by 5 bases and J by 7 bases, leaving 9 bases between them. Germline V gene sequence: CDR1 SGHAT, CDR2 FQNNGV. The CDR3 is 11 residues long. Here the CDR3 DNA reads TGTGCCAGCAGCCCGGGGACAGAGCAGTACTTC. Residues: CASSPGTEQYF.

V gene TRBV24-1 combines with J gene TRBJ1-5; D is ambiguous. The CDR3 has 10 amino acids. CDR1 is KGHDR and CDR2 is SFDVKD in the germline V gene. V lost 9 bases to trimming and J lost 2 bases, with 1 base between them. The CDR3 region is CATGNQPQHF. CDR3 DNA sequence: TGTGCCACCGGCAATCAGCCCCAGCATTTT.

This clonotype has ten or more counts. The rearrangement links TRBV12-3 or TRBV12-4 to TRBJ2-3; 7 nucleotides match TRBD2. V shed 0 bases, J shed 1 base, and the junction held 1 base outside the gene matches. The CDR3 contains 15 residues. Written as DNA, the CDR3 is TGTGCCAGCAGTTTAGCTAGCGGGCGCACAGATACGCAGTATTTT. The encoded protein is CASSLASGRTDTQYF.

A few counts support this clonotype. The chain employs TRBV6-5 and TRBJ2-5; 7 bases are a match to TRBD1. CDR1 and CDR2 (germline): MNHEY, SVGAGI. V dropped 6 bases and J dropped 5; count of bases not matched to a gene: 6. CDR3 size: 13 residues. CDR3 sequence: CASRFGTAETQYF. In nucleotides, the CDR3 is TGTGCCAGCAGGTTCGGGACAGCGGAGACCCAGTACTTC.